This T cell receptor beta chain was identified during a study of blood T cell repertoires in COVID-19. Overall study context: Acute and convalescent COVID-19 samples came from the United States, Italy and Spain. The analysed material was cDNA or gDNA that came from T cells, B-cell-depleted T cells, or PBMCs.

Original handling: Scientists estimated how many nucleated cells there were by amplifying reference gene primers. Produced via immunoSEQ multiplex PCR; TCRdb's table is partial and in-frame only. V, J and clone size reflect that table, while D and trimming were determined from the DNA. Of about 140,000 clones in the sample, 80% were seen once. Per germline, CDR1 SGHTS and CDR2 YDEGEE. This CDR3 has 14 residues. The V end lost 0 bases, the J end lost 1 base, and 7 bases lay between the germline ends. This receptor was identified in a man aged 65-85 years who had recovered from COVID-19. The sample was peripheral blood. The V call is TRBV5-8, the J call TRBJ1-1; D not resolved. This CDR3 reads CASSLGPGNTEAFF. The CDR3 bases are TGTGCCAGCAGCTTGGGTCCCGGGAACACTGAAGCTTTCTTT.